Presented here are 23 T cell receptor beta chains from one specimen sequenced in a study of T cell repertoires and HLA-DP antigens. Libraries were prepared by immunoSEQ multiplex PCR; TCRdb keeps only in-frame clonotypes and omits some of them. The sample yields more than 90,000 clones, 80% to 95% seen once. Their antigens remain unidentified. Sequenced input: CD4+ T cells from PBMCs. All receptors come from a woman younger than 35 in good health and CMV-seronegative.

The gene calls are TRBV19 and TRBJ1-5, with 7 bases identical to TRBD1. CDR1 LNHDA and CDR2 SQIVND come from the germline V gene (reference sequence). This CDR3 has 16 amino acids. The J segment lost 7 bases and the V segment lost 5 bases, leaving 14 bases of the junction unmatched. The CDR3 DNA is TGTGCCAGTAGTTCCGACCACAGGGGAGCGAGGCAGCCCCAGCATTTT. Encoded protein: CASSSDHRGARQPQHF.

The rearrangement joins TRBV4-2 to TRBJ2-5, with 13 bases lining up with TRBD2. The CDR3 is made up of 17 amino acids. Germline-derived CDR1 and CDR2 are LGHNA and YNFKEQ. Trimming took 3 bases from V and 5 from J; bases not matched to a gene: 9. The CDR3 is CASSHAPGLAGVETQYF. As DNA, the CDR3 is TGTGCCAGCAGCCATGCCCCTGGACTAGCGGGGGTTGAGACCCAGTACTTC.

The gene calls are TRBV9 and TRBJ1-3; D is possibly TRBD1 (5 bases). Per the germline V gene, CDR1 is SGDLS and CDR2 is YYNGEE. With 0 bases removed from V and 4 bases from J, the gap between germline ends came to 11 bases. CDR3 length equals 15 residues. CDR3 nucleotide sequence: TGTGCCAGCAGCGTAGAAGGGACGACAGGAAACACCATATATTTT. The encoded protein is CASSVEGTTGNTIYF.

The CDR3 loop is CASSLVGTGNYGYTF. The DNA of the CDR3 is TGTGCCAGCAGCTTGGTGGGGACCGGTAACTATGGCTACACCTTC. V usage is TRBV5-5 and J usage is TRBJ1-2; D might be TRBD1 (5 bases). Trimming cost V 0 bases and J 1 base, with 10 bases left between them. The V gene's germline CDR1 is SGHKS and CDR2 YYEKEE (reference sequence). The CDR3 is 15 residues long.

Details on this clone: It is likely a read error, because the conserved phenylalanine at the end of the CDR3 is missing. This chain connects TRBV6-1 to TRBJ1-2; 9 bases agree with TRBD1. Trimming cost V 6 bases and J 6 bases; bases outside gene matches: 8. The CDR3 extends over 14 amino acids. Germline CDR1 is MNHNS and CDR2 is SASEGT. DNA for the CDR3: TGTGCCAGCAGATTCGTACAGGGGGCGGATGGCTACACCCTC. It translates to CASRFVQGADGYTL.

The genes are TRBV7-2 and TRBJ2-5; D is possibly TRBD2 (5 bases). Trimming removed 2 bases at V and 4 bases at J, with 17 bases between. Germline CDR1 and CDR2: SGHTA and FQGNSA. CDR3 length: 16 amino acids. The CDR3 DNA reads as TGTGCCAGCAGCTTATTAGGCTACCGGGGAAGAGAGACCCAGTACTTC. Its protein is CASSLLGYRGRETQYF.

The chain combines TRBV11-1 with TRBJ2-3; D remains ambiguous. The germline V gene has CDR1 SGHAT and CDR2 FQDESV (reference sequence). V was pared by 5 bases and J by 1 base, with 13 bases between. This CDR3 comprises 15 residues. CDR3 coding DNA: TGTGCCAGCAGCGAAGACTGGGCGGGCACAGATACGCAGTATTTT. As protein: CASSEDWAGTDTQYF.

CDR3 DNA: TGTGCCTGGAGCCGGGGGAGGGCCCGGGTTCAAGAGACCCAGTACTTC. Translation: CAWSRGRARVQETQYF. V is TRBV30 and J is TRBJ2-5, with 7 bases matching TRBD2. The CDR3 loop spans 16 amino acids. Losses at the gene ends were 3 bases for V and 2 bases for J; bases not matched to a gene: 12. From germline, CDR1 is GTSNPN and CDR2 SVGIG (reference sequence).

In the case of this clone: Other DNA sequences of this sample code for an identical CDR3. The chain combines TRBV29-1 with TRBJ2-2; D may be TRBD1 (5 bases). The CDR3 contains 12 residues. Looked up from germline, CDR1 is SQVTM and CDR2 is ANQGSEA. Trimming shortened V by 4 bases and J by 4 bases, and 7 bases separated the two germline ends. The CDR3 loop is CSVGQGTGELFF. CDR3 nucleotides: TGCAGCGTTGGGCAGGGCACCGGGGAGCTGTTTTTT.

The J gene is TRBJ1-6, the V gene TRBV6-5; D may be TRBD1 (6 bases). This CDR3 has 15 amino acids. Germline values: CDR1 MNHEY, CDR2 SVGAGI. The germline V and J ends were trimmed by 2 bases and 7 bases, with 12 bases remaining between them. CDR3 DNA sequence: TGTGCCAGCAGTTACGGGGGGCTAGACAATTCACCCCTCCACTTT. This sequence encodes CASSYGGLDNSPLHF.

The CDR3 region is CASSSPIANVLTF. CDR3 DNA: TGTGCCAGCAGCTCCCCAATCGCCAACGTCCTGACTTTC. V usage is TRBV7-9 and J usage is TRBJ2-6; D unresolved. CDR1 and CDR2 (germline): SEHNR, FQNEAQ (reference sequence). The length of the CDR3 is 13 residues. Trimming stripped 4 bases from V and 7 bases from J, with 8 bases between.

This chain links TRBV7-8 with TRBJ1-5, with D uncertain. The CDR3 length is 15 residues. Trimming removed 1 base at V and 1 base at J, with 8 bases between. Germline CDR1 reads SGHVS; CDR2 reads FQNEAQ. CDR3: CASSLVLGSNQPQHF. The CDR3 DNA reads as TGTGCCAGCAGCTTAGTTTTAGGGAGCAATCAGCCCCAGCATTTT.

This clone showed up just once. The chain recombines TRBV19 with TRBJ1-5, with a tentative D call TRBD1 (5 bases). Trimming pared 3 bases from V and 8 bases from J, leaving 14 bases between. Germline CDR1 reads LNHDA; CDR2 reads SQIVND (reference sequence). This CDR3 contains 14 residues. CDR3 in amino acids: CASSILGESEPQHF. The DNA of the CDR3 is TGTGCCAGTAGTATCTTGGGGGAGTCGGAGCCCCAGCATTTT.

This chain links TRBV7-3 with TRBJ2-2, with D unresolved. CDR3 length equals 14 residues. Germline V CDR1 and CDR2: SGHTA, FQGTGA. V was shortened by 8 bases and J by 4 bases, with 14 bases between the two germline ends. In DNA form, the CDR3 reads TGTGCCAGCGGCCGTAGCAGAGGCACCGGGGAGCTGTTTTTT. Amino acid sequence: CASGRSRGTGELFF.

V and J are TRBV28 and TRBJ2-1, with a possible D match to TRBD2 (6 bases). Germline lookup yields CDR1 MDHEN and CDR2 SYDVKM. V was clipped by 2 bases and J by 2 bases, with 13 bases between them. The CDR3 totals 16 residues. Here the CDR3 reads CASSLVTGVPYNEQFF. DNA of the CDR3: TGTGCCAGCAGTTTAGTCACGGGAGTGCCCTACAATGAGCAGTTCTTC.

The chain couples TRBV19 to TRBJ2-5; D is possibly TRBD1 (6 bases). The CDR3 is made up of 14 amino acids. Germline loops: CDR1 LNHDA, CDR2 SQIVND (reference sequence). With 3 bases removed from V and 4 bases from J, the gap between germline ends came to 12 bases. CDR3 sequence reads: CASSIDGGGETQYF. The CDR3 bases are TGTGCCAGTAGTATCGATGGGGGCGGAGAGACCCAGTACTTC.

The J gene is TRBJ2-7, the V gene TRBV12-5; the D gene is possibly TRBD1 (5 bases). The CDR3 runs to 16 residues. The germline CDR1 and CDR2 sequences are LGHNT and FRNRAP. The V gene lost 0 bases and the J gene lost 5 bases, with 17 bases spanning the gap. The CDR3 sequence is CASGLVPKSGIHEQYF. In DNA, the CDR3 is TGTGCTAGTGGTTTGGTTCCAAAATCAGGGATCCACGAGCAGTACTTC.

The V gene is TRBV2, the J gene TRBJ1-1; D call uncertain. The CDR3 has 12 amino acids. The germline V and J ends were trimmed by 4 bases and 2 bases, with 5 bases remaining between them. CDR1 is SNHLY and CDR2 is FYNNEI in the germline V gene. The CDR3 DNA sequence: TGTGCCAGCAGTGCAGTAAACACTGAAGCTTTCTTT. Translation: CASSAVNTEAFF. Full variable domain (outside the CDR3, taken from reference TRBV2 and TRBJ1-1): EPEVTQTPSHQVTQMGQEVILRCVPISNHLYFYWYRQILGQKVEFLVSFYNNEISEKSEIFDDQFSVERPDGSNFTLKIRSTKLEDSAMYFCASSAVNTEAFFGQGTRLTVV.

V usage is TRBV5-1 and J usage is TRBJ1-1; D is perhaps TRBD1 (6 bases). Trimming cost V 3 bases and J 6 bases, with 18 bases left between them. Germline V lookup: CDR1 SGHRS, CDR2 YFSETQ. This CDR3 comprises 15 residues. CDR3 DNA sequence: TGCGCCAGCAGCTCGAATCCGGGGGCGGCGGCTGAAGCTTTCTTT. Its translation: CASSSNPGAAAEAFF.

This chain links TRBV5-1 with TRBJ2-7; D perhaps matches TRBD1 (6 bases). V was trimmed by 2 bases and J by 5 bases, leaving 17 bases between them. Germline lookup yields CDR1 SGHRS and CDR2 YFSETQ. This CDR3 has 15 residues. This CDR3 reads CASSFGRQGWNEQYF. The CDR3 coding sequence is TGCGCCAGCAGCTTTGGCCGCCAGGGGTGGAACGAGCAGTACTTC.

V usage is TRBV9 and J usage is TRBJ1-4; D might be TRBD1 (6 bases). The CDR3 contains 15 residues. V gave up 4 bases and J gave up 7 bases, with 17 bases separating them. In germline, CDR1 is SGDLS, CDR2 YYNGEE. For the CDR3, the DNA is TGTGCCAGCAGCCCCGGGACATCCGAGGGTGAAAAACTGTTTTTT. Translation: CASSPGTSEGEKLFF.

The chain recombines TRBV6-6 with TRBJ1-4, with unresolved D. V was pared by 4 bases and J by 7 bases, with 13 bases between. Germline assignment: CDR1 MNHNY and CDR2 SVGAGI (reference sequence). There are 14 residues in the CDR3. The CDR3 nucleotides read TGTGCCAGCAGTTCGCTTAAGAAGGGTGAAAAACTGTTTTTT. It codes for CASSSLKKGEKLFF.

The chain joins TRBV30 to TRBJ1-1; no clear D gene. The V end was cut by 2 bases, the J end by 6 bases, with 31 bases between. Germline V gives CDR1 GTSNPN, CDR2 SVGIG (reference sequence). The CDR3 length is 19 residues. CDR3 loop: CAWSLPGRERRWSQSEAFF. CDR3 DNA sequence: TGTGCCTGGAGTCTTCCTGGTCGGGAGCGACGGTGGTCTCAGTCTGAAGCTTTCTTT.